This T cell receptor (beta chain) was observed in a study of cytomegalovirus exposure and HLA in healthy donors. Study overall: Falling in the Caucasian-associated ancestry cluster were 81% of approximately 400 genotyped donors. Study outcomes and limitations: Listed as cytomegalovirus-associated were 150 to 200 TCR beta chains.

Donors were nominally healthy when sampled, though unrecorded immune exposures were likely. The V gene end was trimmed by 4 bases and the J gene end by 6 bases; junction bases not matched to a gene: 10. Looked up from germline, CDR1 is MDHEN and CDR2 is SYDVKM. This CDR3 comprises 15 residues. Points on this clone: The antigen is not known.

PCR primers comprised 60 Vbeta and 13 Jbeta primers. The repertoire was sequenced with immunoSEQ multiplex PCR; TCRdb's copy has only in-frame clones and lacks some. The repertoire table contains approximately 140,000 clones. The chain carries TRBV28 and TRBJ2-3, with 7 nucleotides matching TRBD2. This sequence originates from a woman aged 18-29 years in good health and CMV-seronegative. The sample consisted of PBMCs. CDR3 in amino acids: CASSSPAGDRDTQYF. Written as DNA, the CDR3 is TGTGCCAGCAGTTCCCCCGCGGGAGATAGGGATACGCAGTATTTT. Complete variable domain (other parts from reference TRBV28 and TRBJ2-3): DVKVTQSSRYLVKRTGEKVFLECVQDMDHENMFWYRQDPGLGLRLIYFSYDVKMKEKGDIPEGYSVSREKKERFSLILESASTNQTSMYLCASSSPAGDRDTQYFGPGTRLTVL.